This T cell receptor beta chain emerged from a study of blood T cell repertoires in COVID-19. Turning to the study itself: From T cells, B-cell-depleted T cells, or PBMCs came the material, which was cDNA or gDNA.

The CDR3 is 17 amino acids. The V gene end was trimmed by 4 bases and the J gene end by 2 bases; junction bases not matched to a gene: 11. CDR1 and CDR2 (germline): SGHRS, YFSETQ. Sequenced by immunoSEQ multiplex PCR; TCRdb stores in-frame clones only, minus some. The sample has 200,000 or so clones, approximately 84% seen once; the top ten hold 6.9%. J is TRBJ2-7 and V is TRBV5-1, with 11 bases fitting TRBD2. This receptor was obtained from a human donor with acute or convalescent COVID-19. The donor label of this sample is uncertain. Sequencing input: peripheral blood. CDR3 sequence: CASSPSRPGLAAYEQYF. As DNA, the CDR3 is TGCGCCAGCAGCCCAAGTCGTCCGGGACTAGCGGCCTACGAGCAGTACTTC.